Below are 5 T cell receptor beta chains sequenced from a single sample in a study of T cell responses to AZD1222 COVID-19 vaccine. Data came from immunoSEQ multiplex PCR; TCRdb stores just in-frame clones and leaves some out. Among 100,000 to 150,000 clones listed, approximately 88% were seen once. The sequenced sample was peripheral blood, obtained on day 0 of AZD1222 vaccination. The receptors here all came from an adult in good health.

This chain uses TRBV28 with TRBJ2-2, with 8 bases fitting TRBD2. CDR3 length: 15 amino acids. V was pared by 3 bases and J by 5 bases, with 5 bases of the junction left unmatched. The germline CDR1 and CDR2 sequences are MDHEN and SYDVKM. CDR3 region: CASSFPAGGTGELFF. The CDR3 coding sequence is TGTGCCAGCAGTTTTCCCGCGGGGGGAACCGGGGAGCTGTTTTTT.

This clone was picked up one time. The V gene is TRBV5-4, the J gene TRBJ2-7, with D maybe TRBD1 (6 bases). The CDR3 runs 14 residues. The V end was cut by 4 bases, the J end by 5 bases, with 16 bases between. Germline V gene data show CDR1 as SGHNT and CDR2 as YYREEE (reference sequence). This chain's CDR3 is CASSPLQGFHEQYF. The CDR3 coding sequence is TGTGCCAGCAGCCCACTTCAGGGGTTCCACGAGCAGTACTTC.

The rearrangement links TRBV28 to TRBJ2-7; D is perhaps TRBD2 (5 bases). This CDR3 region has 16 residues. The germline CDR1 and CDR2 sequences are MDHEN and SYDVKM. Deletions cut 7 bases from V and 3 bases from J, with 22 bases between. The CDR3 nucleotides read TGTGCCAGCAAAACCCAAAGGACTGACGAGATCTACGAGCAGTACTTC. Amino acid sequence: CASKTQRTDEIYEQYF.

The CDR3 DNA reads as TGTGCCAGCAGCCCCCCGGGACAGGGTGATTCACCCCTCCACTTT. It yields the protein CASSPPGQGDSPLHF. The J gene is TRBJ1-6, the V gene TRBV7-2, with 9 positions matching TRBD1. This CDR3 spans 15 amino acids. V dropped 5 bases and J dropped 8; count of bases not matched to a gene: 7. Germline V gene sequence: CDR1 SGHTA, CDR2 FQGNSA. Drawing the rest from reference TRBV7-2 and TRBJ1-6, the complete variable domain is GAGVSQSPSNKVTEKGKDVELRCDPISGHTALYWYRQSLGQGLEFLIYFQGNSAPDKSGLPSDRFSAERTGGSVSTLTIQRTQQEDSAVYLCASSPPGQGDSPLHFGNGTRLTVT.

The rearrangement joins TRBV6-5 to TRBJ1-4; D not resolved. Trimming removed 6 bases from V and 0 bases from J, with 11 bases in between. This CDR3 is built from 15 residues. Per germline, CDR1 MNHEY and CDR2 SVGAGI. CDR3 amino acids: CASRAKFATNEKLFF. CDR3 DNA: TGTGCCAGCAGAGCCAAGTTTGCAACTAATGAAAAACTGTTTTTT.